These 21 T cell receptor beta chains share one sample of origin, sequenced in a study of CDR3 diversity in severe acne. In TCRdb, the PCR reads were re-called with MiXCR into one record per CDR3 protein. This table holds approximately 80,000 distinct CDR3 sequences, around 53% found once. Sample: blood. The receptors here all came from a male donor in good health, without acne.

The CDR3 is CSARVFPRILAGATTDTQFF. The CDR3 nucleotides are TGCAGTGCTAGAGTTTTCCCCAGGATTCTGGCGGGGGCGACGACAGATACGCAGTTCTTC. This chain uses TRBV20-1 with TRBJ2-1, with D perhaps TRBD2 (7 bases). CDR1 is DFQATT, CDR2 SNEGSKA, per germline (reference sequence). This CDR3 has 20 residues. Trimming removed 1 base at V and 12 bases at J, with 37 bases between.

There are many counts of this clonotype. The chain joins TRBV19 to TRBJ1-1, with a weak D call TRBD1 (6 bases). Germline loops: CDR1 LNHDA, CDR2 SQIVND (reference sequence). The CDR3 loop spans 14 amino acids. V lost 5 bases, J lost 1 base, and 11 bases lay in between. The CDR3 nucleotides read TGTGCCAGTAGTGCAGGGACACAGAACACTGAAGCTTTCTTT. Translated: CASSAGTQNTEAFF.

Worth noting for this clonotype: The junction does not match germline at one end; this may be a read error. The chain recombines TRBV7-8 with TRBJ2-5; D is uncertain. Germline V gene data show CDR1 as SGHVS and CDR2 as FQNEAQ. This CDR3 contains 11 residues. For the CDR3, the DNA is TGCGCCGGCAGCCACCTCACCACCCAGTACTTC. It encodes CAGSHLTTQYF.

This chain joins TRBV20-1 and TRBJ2-7; 10 nucleotides match TRBD1. Germline assignment: CDR1 DFQATT and CDR2 SNEGSKA (reference sequence). The CDR3 spans 14 residues. V shed 6 bases and J 2 bases; nucleotides not matched to a gene: 7. The DNA for the CDR3 is TGCAGTGCGACCGGGACAGGGGCTCCCTACGAGCAGTACTTC. Amino acid sequence: CSATGTGAPYEQYF.

The chain couples TRBV7-2 to TRBJ1-4, with a tentative D call TRBD1 (6 bases). In germline, CDR1 is SGHTA, CDR2 FQGNSA. The CDR3 runs to 16 residues. With 5 bases removed from V and 5 bases from J, the gap between germline ends came to 18 bases. The CDR3 spells CASSPVAGQLNEKLFF. The CDR3, as DNA: TGTGCCAGCAGCCCCGTGGCCGGACAGCTAAATGAAAAACTGTTTTTT.

This clonotype was observed many times. CDR3 protein: CSARGTSIGEQFF. Here the CDR3 DNA reads TGCAGTGCTAGAGGGACTAGTATCGGTGAGCAGTTCTTC. The gene calls are TRBV20-1 and TRBJ2-1, with 7 bases matching TRBD2. Germline CDR1 DFQATT, CDR2 SNEGSKA (reference sequence). The CDR3 is 13 amino acids. Losses at the gene ends were 1 base for V and 9 bases for J; bases not matched to a gene: 6.

This clonotype qualifies as medium-sized. The gene calls are TRBV5-6 and TRBJ1-3, with unresolved D. Looked up from germline, CDR1 is SGHDT and CDR2 is YYEEEE. This CDR3 spans 14 amino acids. V lost 0 bases, J lost 2 bases, and 6 bases lay in between. The CDR3 spells CASSLGGTGNTIYF. The DNA of the CDR3 is TGTGCCAGCAGCTTGGGCGGCACTGGAAACACCATATATTTT.

This clonotype came up a few times. The rearrangement joins TRBV2 to TRBJ2-6, with 7 bases matching TRBD1. The CDR3 sequence is 16 residues long. CDR1 SNHLY and CDR2 FYNNEI come from the germline V gene. With 8 bases clipped from V and 0 bases from J, the junction kept 7 bases outside the gene matches. The DNA of the CDR3 is TGTGCCAGCCGGAAGACAGGGACCTCTGGGGCCAACGTCCTGACTTTC. Amino acids: CASRKTGTSGANVLTF.

This clonotype occurred many times. The chain uses TRBV27 and TRBJ2-7; possible D gene TRBD1, 5 bases. The germline V gene has CDR1 MNHEY and CDR2 SMNVEV (reference sequence). With 3 bases removed from V and 2 bases from J, the gap between germline ends came to 14 bases. The CDR3 covers 15 residues. CDR3 loop: CASSFRGIGAYEQYF. The CDR3 nucleotides read TGTGCCAGCAGTTTTAGGGGAATTGGGGCCTACGAGCAGTACTTC.

This clonotype was counted only a few times. This chain joins TRBV7-8 and TRBJ1-5; tentative D call: TRBD1 (5 bases). The CDR3 consists of 13 residues. V dropped 6 bases and J dropped 4 bases, with 10 bases sitting between them. From germline, CDR1 is SGHVS and CDR2 FQNEAQ. CDR3 nucleotide sequence: TGTGCCAGCAGGCTTGACAGTAATCAGCCCCAGCATTTT. Translated, it gives CASRLDSNQPQHF.

This clonotype has more than one count but fewer than ten. The V and J genes are TRBV20-1 and TRBJ2-2, with D possibly TRBD1 on 5 matching bases. The DNA end is more similar to TRBJ2-1, so the J call may be wrong. In germline, CDR1 is DFQATT, CDR2 SNEGSKA (reference sequence). This CDR3 region has 15 residues. DNA for the CDR3: TGCAGTGCTAGAGGAGCAGGGCTGAACACCGGGGAGCAGTTCTTC. This codes for CSARGAGLNTGEQFF.

This clonotype has only a few counts. The chain employs TRBV20-1 and TRBJ2-7; no definite D call. CDR1 is DFQATT and CDR2 is SNEGSKA in the germline V gene (reference sequence). This CDR3 comprises 11 residues. The V end was cut by 5 bases, the J end by 7 bases, with 12 bases between. CDR3: CSAPSAREQYF. The CDR3, as DNA: TGCAGTGCTCCCAGCGCGCGTGAGCAGTACTTC.

This clonotype was recorded at least ten times. J is TRBJ2-3 and V is TRBV6-5; no reliable D call. The CDR3 covers 15 residues. Germline V lookup: CDR1 MNHEY, CDR2 SVGAGI. V lost 6 bases and J 0 bases, leaving 13 bases between the germline ends. Here the CDR3 DNA reads TGTGCCAGCAGCCTCAGATACTCTAGCACAGATACGCAGTATTTT. Its translation: CASSLRYSSTDTQYF.

The V gene is TRBV15, the J gene TRBJ1-2, with 8 bases identical to TRBD1. With 0 bases clipped from V and 5 bases from J, the junction kept 2 bases outside the gene matches. The length of the CDR3 is 14 residues. Germline CDR1 LNHNV, CDR2 YYDKDF (reference sequence). CDR3 nucleotides: TGTGCCACCAGCAGAGATACAGGGGGGTATGGCTACACCTTC. Its protein is CATSRDTGGYGYTF.

The chain carries TRBV25-1 and TRBJ1-1; no definite D call. The CDR3 runs to 13 residues. CDR1 is MGHDK, CDR2 SYGVNS, per germline. Trimming removed 6 bases at V and 1 base at J, with 9 bases between. CDR3 in amino acids: CASRTSGNTEAFF. CDR3 in DNA: TGTGCCAGCAGAACATCGGGGAACACTGAAGCTTTCTTT.

Points on this clonotype: The conserved phenylalanine or tryptophan is not found at the CDR3 terminus, so this likely reflects a read error. The V and J genes are TRBV11-2 and TRBJ2-5; no firm D call. Looked up from germline, CDR1 is SGHAT and CDR2 is FQNNGV. The CDR3 is 14 amino acids. V lost 4 bases to trimming and J lost 1 base, with 10 bases between them. Here the CDR3 reads CASSSRLTQETQYS. In DNA, the CDR3 is TGTGCCAGCAGCTCCCGACTGACCCAAGAGACCCAGTACTCC.

The V and J genes are TRBV6-1 and TRBJ2-3, with TRBD1 as a possible D gene (6 bases). The CDR3 sequence is 16 residues long. The germline V and J ends were trimmed by 5 bases and 11 bases, with 26 bases remaining between them. In germline, CDR1 is MNHNS, CDR2 SASEGT. The CDR3 is CASSPWGPPRYNEQYF. CDR3 DNA: TGTGCCAGCAGTCCATGGGGGCCCCCTCGATACAATGAGCAGTATTTT.

The rearrangement links TRBV6-5 to TRBJ2-7; 10 bases map to TRBD1. Per the germline V gene, CDR1 is MNHEY and CDR2 is SVGAGI. The CDR3 loop spans 14 amino acids. The J segment lost 2 bases and the V segment lost 6 bases, leaving 4 bases of the junction unmatched. This CDR3 reads CASRRDRGTYEQYF. The CDR3 nucleotides are TGTGCCAGCAGACGGGACAGGGGCACCTACGAGCAGTACTTC.

The chain employs TRBV19 and TRBJ1-2; the D gene is possibly TRBD1 (5 bases). CDR3 size: 15 residues. Germline V CDR1 and CDR2: LNHDA, SQIVND (reference sequence). V lost 4 bases and J 3 bases, leaving 15 bases between the germline ends. Here the CDR3 reads CASSTMGGFYYGYTF. The CDR3 coding sequence is TGTGCCAGTAGTACCATGGGGGGGTTCTACTATGGCTACACCTTC.

CDR3 loop: CSARGTSGNYEQYF. For the CDR3, the DNA is TGCAGTGCTAGGGGGACTAGCGGGAACTACGAGCAGTACTTC. The V and J genes are TRBV20-1 and TRBJ2-7; 13 bases fit TRBD2. Germline loops: CDR1 DFQATT, CDR2 SNEGSKA (reference sequence). The CDR3 is 14 amino acids. The V gene end was trimmed by 3 bases and the J gene end by 3 bases; junction bases not matched to a gene: 2.

J is TRBJ1-1 and V is TRBV7-9, with 7 bases lining up with TRBD1. V shed 1 base, J shed 0 bases, and the junction held 2 bases outside the gene matches. The CDR3 runs 15 residues. Germline V gene lookup returns CDR1 SEHNR and CDR2 FQNEAQ (reference sequence). This CDR3 is CASSLGQGMNTEAFF. CDR3 bases: TGTGCCAGCAGCTTAGGACAGGGAATGAACACTGAAGCTTTCTTT.